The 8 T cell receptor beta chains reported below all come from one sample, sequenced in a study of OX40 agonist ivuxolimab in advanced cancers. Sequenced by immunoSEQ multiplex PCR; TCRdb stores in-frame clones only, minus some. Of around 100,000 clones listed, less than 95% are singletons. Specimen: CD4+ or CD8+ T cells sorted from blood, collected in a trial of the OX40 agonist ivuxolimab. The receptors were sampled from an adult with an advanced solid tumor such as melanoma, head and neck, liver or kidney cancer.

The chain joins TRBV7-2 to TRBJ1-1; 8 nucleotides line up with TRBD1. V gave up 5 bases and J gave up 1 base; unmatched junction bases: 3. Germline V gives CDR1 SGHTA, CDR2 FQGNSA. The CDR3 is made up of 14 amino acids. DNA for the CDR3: TGTGCCAGCAGCGGAACAGGGGGGAACACTGAAGCTTTCTTT. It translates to CASSGTGGNTEAFF.

DNA of the CDR3: TGCAGCGCCCGGGGCGGGAACACTGAAGCTTTCTTT. This translates into CSARGGNTEAFF. The chain combines TRBV29-1 with TRBJ1-1, with D possibly TRBD1 on 5 matching bases. Germline V lookup: CDR1 SQVTM, CDR2 ANQGSEA. The CDR3 covers 12 residues. Trimming removed 7 bases from V and 1 base from J, with 10 bases in between.

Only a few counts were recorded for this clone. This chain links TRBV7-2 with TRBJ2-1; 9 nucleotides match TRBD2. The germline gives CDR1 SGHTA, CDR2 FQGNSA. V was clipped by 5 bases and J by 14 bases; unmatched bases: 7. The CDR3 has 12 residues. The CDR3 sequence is CASSPQGGGEFF. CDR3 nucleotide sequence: TGTGCCAGCAGCCCACAGGGCGGGGGGGAGTTCTTC. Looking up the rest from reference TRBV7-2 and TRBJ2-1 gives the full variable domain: GAGVSQSPSNKVTEKGKDVELRCDPISGHTALYWYRQSLGQGLEFLIYFQGNSAPDKSGLPSDRFSAERTGGSVSTLTIQRTQQEDSAVYLCASSPQGGGEFFGPGTRLTVL.

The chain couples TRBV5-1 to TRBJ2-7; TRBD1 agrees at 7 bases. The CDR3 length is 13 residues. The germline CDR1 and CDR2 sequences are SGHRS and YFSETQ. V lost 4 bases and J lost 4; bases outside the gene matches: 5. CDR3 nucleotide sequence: TGCGCCAGCAGCACCGGGACAGAATACGAGCAGTACTTC. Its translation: CASSTGTEYEQYF.

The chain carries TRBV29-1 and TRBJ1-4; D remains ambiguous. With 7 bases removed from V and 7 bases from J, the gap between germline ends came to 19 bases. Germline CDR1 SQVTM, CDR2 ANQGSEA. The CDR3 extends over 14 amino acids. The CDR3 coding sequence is TGCAGCGCCTACCTATTTCCGGGATTTGAAAAACTGTTTTTT. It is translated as CSAYLFPGFEKLFF.

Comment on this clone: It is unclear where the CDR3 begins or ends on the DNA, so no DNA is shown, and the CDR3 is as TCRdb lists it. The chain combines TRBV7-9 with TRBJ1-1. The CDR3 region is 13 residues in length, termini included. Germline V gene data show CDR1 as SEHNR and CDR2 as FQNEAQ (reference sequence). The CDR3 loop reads CASILGENTEAFF.

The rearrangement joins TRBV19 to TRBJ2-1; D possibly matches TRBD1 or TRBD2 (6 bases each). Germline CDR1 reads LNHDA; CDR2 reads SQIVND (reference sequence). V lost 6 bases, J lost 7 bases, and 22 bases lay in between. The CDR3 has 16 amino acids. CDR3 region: CASRRGGSGQWNEQFF. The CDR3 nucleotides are TGTGCCAGTAGAAGAGGGGGGTCTGGTCAGTGGAATGAGCAGTTCTTC.

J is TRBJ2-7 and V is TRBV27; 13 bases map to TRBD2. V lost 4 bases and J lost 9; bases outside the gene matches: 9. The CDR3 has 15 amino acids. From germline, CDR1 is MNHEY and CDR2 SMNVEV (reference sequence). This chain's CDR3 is CASSSSGTSGTAQYF. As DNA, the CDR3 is TGTGCCAGCAGTTCCTCCGGGACTAGCGGGACCGCGCAGTACTTC.